These T cell receptor beta chains were read from a single sample in a study of human CD4 T cells and Enterobacteriaceae. Measured with immunoSEQ multiplex PCR; TCRdb has only the in-frame clones, and not every one. This table holds 25,000 to 35,000 clones, roughly four fifths found once. Sequenced: memory CD4+ T cells from blood. Receptors were obtained from a human donor in good health. CDR3s include the opening cysteine and the closing phenylalanine or tryptophan. The D gene is left open where the match is weak. Where a row states a size, it is once, few, many or the class of an expanded clone; other rows omit it.

d_call	v_call	clone_size	j_call	cdr3_nt	cdr3_aa
.	TRBV5-1	.	TRBJ1-1	TGCGCCAGCAGCATCGACACGAGGACTGAAGCTTTCTTT	CASSIDTRTEAFF
.	TRBV14	.	TRBJ2-1	TGTGCCAGCAGCCTGGCCCGATTCACTAGGTACAATGAGCAGTTCTTC	CASSLARFTRYNEQFF
.	TRBV12-5	.	TRBJ2-7	TGTGCTAGTGGTTTGTTCCCTCAGGTGTTCTACGAGCAGTACTTC	CASGLFPQVFYEQYF
.	TRBV28	.	TRBJ1-4	TGTGCCACCGACGACTCAAAATGGGGAAAACTGTTTTTT	CATDDSKWGKLFF
.	TRBV6-1	.	TRBJ1-1	TGTGCCAGCAGTGACTGGAGGCAGGGGACCACTGAAGCTTTCTTT	CASSDWRQGTTEAFF
.	TRBV27	.	TRBJ2-3	TGTGCCAGCAGTTTGAGGGAGACAGATACGCAGTATTTT	CASSLRETDTQYF
.	TRBV9	.	TRBJ2-5	TGTGCCAGCAGCGTAGGTCGGACAGTGGGGACCCAGTACTTC	CASSVGRTVGTQYF
.	TRBV9	.	TRBJ1-1	TGTGCCAGCAGCGTAAAGCCGGGAGAGAACACTGAAGCTTTCTTT	CASSVKPGENTEAFF
.	TRBV28	.	TRBJ2-2	TGTGCCAGCATATCCTTGAACACCGGGGAGCTGTTTTTT	CASISLNTGELFF
.	TRBV10-1	.	TRBJ2-2	TGCGCCAGCTCCGGGGGGGACAGGGACGCCGGGGAGCTGTTTTTT	CASSGGDRDAGELFF
TRBD1	TRBV7-2	.	TRBJ1-3	TGTGCCAGCAGCTTGGTATTACAGGGGGCTGGAAACACCATATATTTT	CASSLVLQGAGNTIYF
.	TRBV5-6	.	TRBJ1-4	TGTGCCAGCAGCCCCCAGGGAAAGCTTGAAAAACTGTTTTTT	CASSPQGKLEKLFF
.	TRBV6-1	.	TRBJ2-7	TGTGCCAGCAGTGCCCAGGGGTACGAGCAGTACTTC	CASSAQGYEQYF
.	TRBV9	.	TRBJ1-1	TGTGCCAGCAGCGTAGATCAGGGGACCTGGAACACTGAAGCTTTCTTT	CASSVDQGTWNTEAFF
.	TRBV25-1	.	TRBJ2-1	TGTGCCAGCAGCCCAGTAGGGACGGGATCCGAAAATGAGCAGTTCTTC	CASSPVGTGSENEQFF
.	TRBV30	.	TRBJ1-5	TGTGCCTGGAGTAATGCCCAGAGAGGCCAGCCCCAGCATTTT	CAWSNAQRGQPQHF
TRBD1	TRBV28	.	TRBJ2-5	TGTGCCAGCAGTTTTGAGACAGGGGTCCGGACCCAGTACTTC	CASSFETGVRTQYF
.	TRBV19	once	TRBJ1-2	TGTGCCAGTAGTGTACGAGAAAATGGCTACACCTTC	CASSVRENGYTF
.	TRBV6-6	.	TRBJ1-1	TGTGCCAGCAGCTCCGGGCCCCTCCGGGGCACTGAAGCTTTCTTT	CASSSGPLRGTEAFF
TRBD1	TRBV7-2	.	TRBJ1-1	TGTGCCAGCAGCTCCAGGGGGCTGAGTACTGAAGCTTTCTTT	CASSSRGLSTEAFF
TRBD2	TRBV6-5	.	TRBJ2-2	TGTGCCAGCAGTTGGGGTAGCGGGGCGAACACCGGGGAGCTGTTTTTT	CASSWGSGANTGELFF
.	TRBV7-3	.	TRBJ1-1	TGTGCCAGCAGCCTCGGGACGAACACTGAAGCTTTCTTT	CASSLGTNTEAFF
TRBD2	TRBV28	.	TRBJ2-3	TGTGCCAGCACTCATGGCGGGGGGGAGCCTGATACGCAGTATTTT	CASTHGGGEPDTQYF
TRBD2	TRBV7-8	.	TRBJ2-1	TGTGCCAGCAGCTTAGCGGGGTTCGCCGGGGGGTACAATGAGCAGTTCTTC	CASSLAGFAGGYNEQFF
.	TRBV18	.	TRBJ1-2	TGTGCCAGCTCACCCTTGACAGGCTCGGAAGGCTACACCTTC	CASSPLTGSEGYTF
TRBD1	TRBV10-2	few	TRBJ1-2	TGCGCCAGCAGTGACGGGGACAGGGGACGCGGCTACACCTTC	CASSDGDRGRGYTF
.	TRBV5-1	.	TRBJ2-5	TGCGCCAGCAGCGCTGCCTCTGGGGGAGTGAAGACCCAGTACTTC	CASSAASGGVKTQYF
.	TRBV7-9	.	TRBJ2-7	TGTGCCAGCATGGGGGTCAGGTCTAGACGCCCCGAGCAGTACTTC	CASMGVRSRRPEQYF
TRBD1	TRBV27	.	TRBJ1-4	TGTGCCAGCAGTTCAGGACATCCGGGACAGGGGATCCGTGAACTGTTTTTT	CASSSGHPGQGIRELFF
.	TRBV6-1	.	TRBJ1-5	TGTGCCAGCAGAGTCGACAAGTATAGCAATCAGCCCCAGCATTTT	CASRVDKYSNQPQHF
TRBD1	TRBV5-1	.	TRBJ2-7	TGCGCCAGCAGCCCGGGACAGGGGGCCTACGAGCAGTACTTC	CASSPGQGAYEQYF
TRBD1	TRBV28	.	TRBJ1-5	TGTGCCGGAAGCCAGACCCAGGGGGACTCTCAGCCCCAGCATTTT	CAGSQTQGDSQPQHF
.	TRBV27	.	TRBJ1-5	TGTGCCAGCAGTCTTGGAGGGGGTCAGGGCGTATTCAATCAGCCCCAGCATTTT	CASSLGGGQGVFNQPQHF
.	TRBV27	.	TRBJ2-7	TGTGCCAGCAGTCTAGCGAAAGGCTCCTACGAGCAGTACTTC	CASSLAKGSYEQYF
.	TRBV5-4	once	TRBJ2-5	TGTGCCAGCAGCATCTATAACAAGGGGGAGACCCAGTACTTC	CASSIYNKGETQYF
.	TRBV6-1	.	TRBJ1-5	TGTGCCAGCATCAGCAGGGCCCAGAATCAGCCCCAGCATTTT	CASISRAQNQPQHF
.	TRBV9	.	TRBJ1-4	TGTGCCAGCAGCGTAGGGGCAGCACAGGTTAATGAAAAACTGTTTTTT	CASSVGAAQVNEKLFF
TRBD1	TRBV14	few	TRBJ1-2	TGTGCCAGCAGCCAACTGGACAGGGGCCGGGATGGCTACACCTTC	CASSQLDRGRDGYTF
TRBD2	TRBV6-6	few	TRBJ2-1	TGTGCCAGCATAGCACTAGCGGGAGGAAATGAGCAGTTCTTC	CASIALAGGNEQFF
TRBD2	TRBV6-6	.	TRBJ2-1	TGTGCCAGCAGTTACCGACTAGCGGGACACTCGGATGAGCAGTTCTTC	CASSYRLAGHSDEQFF
TRBD1	TRBV9	once	TRBJ2-5	TGTGCCAGCACCAGGACAGGGGTGTACCAAGAGACCCAGTACTTC	CASTRTGVYQETQYF
.	TRBV7-2	.	TRBJ2-2	TGTGCCAGCAGCTTAGTCCTCCAGGGCGGGGAGCTGTTTTTT	CASSLVLQGGELFF
TRBD1	TRBV10-2	few	TRBJ1-1	TGCGCCAGCAATCACAGGGGCGGCTCGAACACTGAAGCTTTCTTT	CASNHRGGSNTEAFF